These T cell receptor beta chains were read from a single sample in a study of blood T cell repertoires in COVID-19. The data were produced by immunoSEQ multiplex PCR, yet TCRdb's version contains in-frame clones alone and is incomplete. The sample holds 65,000 to 90,000 clones, roughly 80% seen once. The specimen sequenced was peripheral blood. These TCRs come from a woman aged 55 to 70 with acute or convalescent COVID-19. Each CDR3 is given with its conserved first and last residue. D genes are given only for firm matches. Clone size is shown for a subset of rows, as once, few, many or a class of expanded clone.

CDR3 DNA,CDR3 protein,J gene,D gene,V gene,clone size
TGTGCCAGCAGTCGCGGGGGGGCCTACGAGCAGTACTTC,CASSRGGAYEQYF,TRBJ2-7,TRBD2,TRBV2,NA
TGTGCCAGCAGTTCCCAAGCAGGGCTGACACCCCTCCACTTT,CASSSQAGLTPLHF,TRBJ1-6,NA,TRBV7-9,NA
TGTGCCAGCAGCTCAGGGGGGGATACGCAGTATTTT,CASSSGGDTQYF,TRBJ2-3,NA,TRBV7-3,NA
TGCGCCAGCGCTCCGGGGGGCGGCACTGAAGCTTTCTTT,CASAPGGGTEAFF,TRBJ1-1,NA,TRBV4-1,NA
TGTGCCAGCTCATCCCGACAGGTTAGCAATCAGCCCCAGCATTTT,CASSSRQVSNQPQHF,TRBJ1-5,NA,TRBV18,NA
TGTGCCAGCAGTGAGAACAGGGCTGGCAATCAGCCCCAGCATTTT,CASSENRAGNQPQHF,TRBJ1-5,NA,TRBV6-1,NA
TGCGCCAGCAGCTTGGCCGGTCCCACTGAAGCTTTCTTT,CASSLAGPTEAFF,TRBJ1-1,NA,TRBV5-1,NA
TGTGCCAGCAGCATTGGCCTTGGCTACACCTTC,CASSIGLGYTF,TRBJ1-2,NA,TRBV5-6,NA
TGTGCCACCAGTGATTTGCAGATCCCTGGCTACACCTTC,CATSDLQIPGYTF,TRBJ1-2,NA,TRBV24-1,NA
TGTGCCAGCAGCTTGGAGGGGACAGGGTTTATCCACGAGCAGTACTTC,CASSLEGTGFIHEQYF,TRBJ2-7,TRBD1,TRBV5-6,NA
TGTGCCAGCAGCATCAGGACAGGTTTTGACACTGAAGCTTTCTTT,CASSIRTGFDTEAFF,TRBJ1-1,TRBD1,TRBV9,NA
TGCGCCAGCAGCTTGGATCTTGGGGGGGCGGAAGCTTTCTTT,CASSLDLGGAEAFF,TRBJ1-1,NA,TRBV5-1,NA
TGTGCCAGCAATCCAGCGGGGGGCCGGGAGACCCAGTACTTC,CASNPAGGRETQYF,TRBJ2-5,TRBD2,TRBV6-5,NA
TGTGCCAGCTCACCCTTGAGAGGGGGCAGAACAGATACGCAGTATTTT,CASSPLRGGRTDTQYF,TRBJ2-3,TRBD1,TRBV18,NA
TGTGCCAGCAGTTTGAGGGGGACGACTGAAGCTTTCTTT,CASSLRGTTEAFF,TRBJ1-1,NA,TRBV12-3/TRBV12-4,once
TGTGCCAGCAGCCCCCGGACAGGTCGGGAGACCCAGTACTTC,CASSPRTGRETQYF,TRBJ2-5,TRBD1,TRBV7-6,medium-sized
TGTGCCAGCAGCTTGTATGGGGCAGCCGGGGAGCTGTTTTTT,CASSLYGAAGELFF,TRBJ2-2,NA,TRBV5-4,NA
TGTGCCAGCACCCCGGACAGCTACGAGCAGTACTTC,CASTPDSYEQYF,TRBJ2-7,NA,TRBV3-1/TRBV3-2,NA